This T cell receptor (beta chain) is drawn from a study of blood T cell repertoires in COVID-19. Study-level background: PBMCs, B-cell-depleted T cells, or T cells were the source of the cDNA or gDNA that made up the material.

Per the original methods: Reference gene primer amplification in the assay estimated nucleated cell counts. TCRdb's table, derived via immunoSEQ multiplex PCR, lists solely in-frame clones and lacks some. V and J calls and clone size follow that table, whereas D and trimming were derived from the DNA. Of approximately 220,000 clones listed, roughly 84% are singletons. Each participant's cohort was designated according to participant-reported clinical history. Among Cohort 3 donors, those recovered had two negative PCRs, clearance, or symptom resolution. Germline CDR1 MNHEY, CDR2 SMNVEV (reference sequence). CDR3 length: 15 residues. Trimming shortened V by 2 bases and J by 3 bases, and 14 bases separated the two germline ends.

V gene TRBV27 combines with J gene TRBJ2-7; D gene uncertain. This TCR was recovered from a woman between 40 and 50 years old who had recovered from COVID-19. The sequencing sample was made of PBMCs or T cells enriched from blood (not recorded which). CDR3 nucleotide sequence: TGTGCCAGCAGTTTAAAATTTAGTCGGGTCTACGAGCAGTACTTC. It specifies CASSLKFSRVYEQYF.